Following are 11 T cell receptor beta chains from one sample sequenced in a study of blood T cell repertoires in COVID-19. Repertoires were generated with immunoSEQ multiplex PCR, while TCRdb's copy carries only in-frame clones and drops some. The table shows over 70,000 clones, with 88% occurring only once. The sample consisted of peripheral blood. The receptors come from a man at least 80 years old with acute or convalescent COVID-19.

This clone was picked up a small number of times. The rearrangement links TRBV27 to TRBJ1-6; unclear D gene. The germline V gene has CDR1 MNHEY and CDR2 SMNVEV (reference sequence). The ends were cut back, 6 bases at V and 5 bases at J, with 11 bases in the middle. The CDR3 totals 14 residues. The DNA for the CDR3 is TGTGCCAGCAGATATGGCCCAAATAATTCACCCCTCCACTTT. Its translation: CASRYGPNNSPLHF.

This chain joins TRBV2 and TRBJ1-5, with a tentative D call TRBD1 (5 bases). The CDR3 sequence is 14 residues long. Trimming took 5 bases from V and 8 from J, leaving 16 bases between them. Germline V CDR1 and CDR2: SNHLY, FYNNEI. The CDR3 DNA reads TGTGCCAGCAGTAAAACAGGTTCGTTGGAGCCCCAGCATTTT. Protein product: CASSKTGSLEPQHF.

The chain carries TRBV5-1 and TRBJ1-1; possibly TRBD1 for D (6 bases). V gave up 0 bases and J gave up 1 base, with 13 bases separating them. The length of the CDR3 is 16 residues. Germline CDR1 reads SGHRS; CDR2 reads YFSETQ. CDR3 amino acids: CASSLAGTRSNTEAFF. DNA of the CDR3: TGCGCCAGCAGCTTGGCCGGGACACGGTCGAACACTGAAGCTTTCTTT.

The gene calls are TRBV3-1 (or the pseudogene TRBV3-2) and TRBJ2-3; 15 bases are shared with TRBD2. CDR3 size: 17 residues. V was pared by 3 bases and J by 2 bases, with 3 bases of the junction left unmatched. Germline V gene sequence: CDR1 LGHDT, CDR2 YNNKEL (reference sequence). CDR3: CASSHGLAGGPTDTQYF. CDR3 sequence (DNA): TGTGCCAGCAGCCACGGACTAGCGGGGGGGCCCACAGATACGCAGTATTTT.

This clone was detected a few times. The chain uses TRBV11-2 and TRBJ1-1; TRBD1 matches at 7 bases. Germline CDR1 SGHAT, CDR2 FQNNGV. With V trimmed by 1 base and J by 5 bases, 4 bases remained unmatched. CDR3 length equals 14 residues. The chain's CDR3 is CASSLGTGWTEAFF. In nucleotides, the CDR3 is TGTGCCAGCAGCTTAGGGACAGGATGGACTGAAGCTTTCTTT.

The rearrangement uses TRBV10-3 and TRBJ2-7; 9 bases fit TRBD1. The CDR3 length is 16 residues. With 1 base clipped from V and 0 bases from J, the junction kept 4 bases outside the gene matches. Looked up from germline, CDR1 is ENHRY and CDR2 is SYGVKD. The CDR3 nucleotides read TGTGCCATCAGTGAGTTGGAGGGACAGGGCTCCTACGAGCAGTACTTC. Its protein is CAISELEGQGSYEQYF.

The chain carries TRBV10-3 and TRBJ2-5; a possible D gene is TRBD2 (5 bases). Germline V gives CDR1 ENHRY, CDR2 SYGVKD. V was cut by 5 bases and J by 7 bases, with 17 bases left in between. The CDR3 is 14 residues long. The CDR3 nucleotides read TGTGCCATCAGTCAAAGCTTAGCCGAGGGGACCCAGTACTTC. Translated, it gives CAISQSLAEGTQYF.

This clone has just a few counts. The same CDR3 also results from other DNA sequences found in this sample. The CDR3 region has the DNA TGTGCCAGTAGCATACAGAACACTGAAGCTTTCTTT. This translates into CASSIQNTEAFF. This rearrangement joins TRBV19 to TRBJ1-1; no definite D call. This CDR3 is 12 amino acids long. V was pared by 6 bases and J by 1 base, with 6 bases between. CDR1 is LNHDA, CDR2 SQIVND, per germline (reference sequence).

The V gene is TRBV2, the J gene TRBJ1-5; tentatively, D is TRBD1 (6 bases). Looked up from germline, CDR1 is SNHLY and CDR2 is FYNNEI. The CDR3 has 17 residues. The V end was cut by 4 bases, the J end by 3 bases, with 19 bases between. CDR3 protein: CASSGGQGSLLNQPQHF. The DNA of the CDR3 is TGTGCCAGCAGTGGTGGGCAGGGGTCCCTCCTCAATCAGCCCCAGCATTTT.

The chain combines TRBV29-1 with TRBJ2-5, with a possible D match to TRBD2 (5 bases). Trimming shortened V by 2 bases and J by 7 bases, and 14 bases separated the two germline ends. This CDR3 is 13 amino acids long. Germline loops: CDR1 SQVTM, CDR2 ANQGSEA. CDR3 DNA sequence: TGCAGCGTTGAAATCGTAGCGATTACGACCCAGTACTTC. Translation gives CSVEIVAITTQYF.

This chain joins TRBV7-2 and TRBJ2-1; 14 positions agree with TRBD2. CDR3 length: 19 residues. Trimming cost V 5 bases and J 7 bases; bases outside gene matches: 16. Germline-derived CDR1 and CDR2 are SGHTA and FQGNSA. This chain's CDR3 is CASSPRFGTSGGRRNEQFF. CDR3 bases: TGTGCCAGCAGCCCGCGCTTCGGGACTAGCGGGGGAAGGCGGAATGAGCAGTTCTTC.